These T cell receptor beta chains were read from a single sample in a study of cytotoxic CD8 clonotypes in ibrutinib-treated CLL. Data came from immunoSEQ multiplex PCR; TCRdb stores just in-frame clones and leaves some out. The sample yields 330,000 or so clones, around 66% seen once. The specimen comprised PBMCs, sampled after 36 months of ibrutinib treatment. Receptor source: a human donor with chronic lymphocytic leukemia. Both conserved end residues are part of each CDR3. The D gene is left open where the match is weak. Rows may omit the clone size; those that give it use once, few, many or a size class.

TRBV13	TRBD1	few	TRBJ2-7	TGTGCCAGCAGCCCCGGACAGGACTACGAGCAGTACTTC	CASSPGQDYEQYF
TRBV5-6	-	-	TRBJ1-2	TGTGCCAGCAGCCTGGGCGGGAACTATGGCTACACCTTC	CASSLGGNYGYTF
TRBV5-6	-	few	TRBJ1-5	TGTGCCAGCAGCTTGGGGGCAGGGGTAAATCAGCCCCAGCATTTT	CASSLGAGVNQPQHF
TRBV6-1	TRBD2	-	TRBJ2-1	TGTGCCAGCAGTGACCCGTGGAGGGTAGCGGGAGACCCGCCGCAGTTCTTC	CASSDPWRVAGDPPQFF
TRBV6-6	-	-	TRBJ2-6	TGTGCCAGCAGGAAGGCGGAGGGGGCTGGGGCCAACGTCCTGACTTTC	CASRKAEGAGANVLTF
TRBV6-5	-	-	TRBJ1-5	TGTGCCAGCAGTTCGATAGACCATCAGCCCCAGCATTTT	CASSSIDHQPQHF
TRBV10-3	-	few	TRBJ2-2	TGTGCCATCAGTGGTAGAACGAACACCGGGGAGCTGTTTTTT	CAISGRTNTGELFF
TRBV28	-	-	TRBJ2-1	TGTGCCAGCACCGACAGCTCCTACAATGAGCAGTTCTTC	CASTDSSYNEQFF
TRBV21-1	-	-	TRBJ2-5	TGTGCCAGCAGCAAAACGAGAGACCAAGAGACCCAGTACTTC	CASSKTRDQETQYF
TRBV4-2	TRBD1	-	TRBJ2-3	TGTGCCAGCAGCCAACAAGGGACAGGGGGAACAGATACGCAGTATTTT	CASSQQGTGGTDTQYF
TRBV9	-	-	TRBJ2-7	TGTGCCAGCAGCGTAGAAGGCGGGCGGAGCTACGAGCAGTACTTC	CASSVEGGRSYEQYF
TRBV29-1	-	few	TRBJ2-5	TGCAGCGTTTTCCGAGGGGCGATGGAGACCCAGTACTTC	CSVFRGAMETQYF
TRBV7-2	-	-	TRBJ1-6	TGTGCCAGCAGCTCTACCTCAGGAGCCCTCCACTTT	CASSSTSGALHF
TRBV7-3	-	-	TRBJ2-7	TGTGCCAGCAGCTTACAAAACACAGGCGAGCAGTACTTC	CASSLQNTGEQYF
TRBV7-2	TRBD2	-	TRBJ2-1	TGTGCCAGCAGCCTCGGGACTAGCGGGATTGATGAGCAGTTCTTC	CASSLGTSGIDEQFF
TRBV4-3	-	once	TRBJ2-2	TGCGCCAGCAGCCAATCGCGGGGAGATAGGACCGGGGAGCTGTTTTTT	CASSQSRGDRTGELFF
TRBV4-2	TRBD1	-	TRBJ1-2	TGTGCCAGCAGCCAAGCCGACAGGGATGACTATGGCTACACCTTC	CASSQADRDDYGYTF
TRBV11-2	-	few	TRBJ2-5	TGTGCCAGCAGCGACCTGGAGACCCAGTACTTC	CASSDLETQYF
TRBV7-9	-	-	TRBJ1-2	TGTGCCAGCAGCTTTCAGGCAAGCTACACCTTC	CASSFQASYTF
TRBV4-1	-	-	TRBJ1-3	TGCGCCAGCAGCCCCCTGAGGGGTTACCGGAACACCATATATTTT	CASSPLRGYRNTIYF
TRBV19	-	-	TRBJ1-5	TGTGCCAGTGAAAAGGGGGGGCGATATCAGCCCCAGCATTTT	CASEKGGRYQPQHF
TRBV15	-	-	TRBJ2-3	TGTGCCACCAGCAGAGATGACCGGCAAGATACGCAGTATTTT	CATSRDDRQDTQYF
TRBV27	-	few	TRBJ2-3	TGTGCCAGCGCCCAACAAGGTTTCCAAGGGACAGATACGCAGTATTTT	CASAQQGFQGTDTQYF
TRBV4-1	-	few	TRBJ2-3	TGCGCCAGCAGCTCCAGCCCGGATACGCAGTATTTT	CASSSSPDTQYF
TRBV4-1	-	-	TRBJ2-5	TGCGCCAGCAGCATTGGCAGGGTCGAGACCCAGTACTTC	CASSIGRVETQYF
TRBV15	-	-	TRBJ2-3	TGTGCCACCAGCGGAGGGACGCTCACAGATACGCAGTATTTT	CATSGGTLTDTQYF
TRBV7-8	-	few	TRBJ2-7	TGTGCCAGCAGCTTAGAAGGTAGGGACGAGCAGTACTTC	CASSLEGRDEQYF
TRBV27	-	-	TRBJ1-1	TGTGCCAGCAGCCTCTCTGCGGTTAGGGACACTGAAGCTTTCTTT	CASSLSAVRDTEAFF
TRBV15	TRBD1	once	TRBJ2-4	TGTGCCACCAGCAGCTCCGGGACAGGGGGCAGGAACGGCATTCAGTACTTC	CATSSSGTGGRNGIQYF
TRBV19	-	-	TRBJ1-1	TGTGCCAGTAGTATTGGCCAACCGAGGGGTGAAGCTTTCTTT	CASSIGQPRGEAFF
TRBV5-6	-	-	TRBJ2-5	TGTGCCAGCAGCTTTCATGAAGAGACCCAGTACTTC	CASSFHEETQYF
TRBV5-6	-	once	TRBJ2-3	TGTGCCAGCAGCTTGGTTTTAACTCGCACAGATACGCAGTATTTT	CASSLVLTRTDTQYF
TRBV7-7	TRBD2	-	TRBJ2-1	TGTGCCAGCAGCTTAGAGGCTAGCGGGGCCCACGGTGAGCAGTTCTTC	CASSLEASGAHGEQFF
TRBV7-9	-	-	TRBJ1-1	TGTGCCAGCAGCTTAGAAGTCGTGGATTTCGCTGAAGCTTTCTTT	CASSLEVVDFAEAFF
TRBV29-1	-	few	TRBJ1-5	TGCAGCGTGAGAGGGGGGGTCAATCAGCCCCAGCATTTT	CSVRGGVNQPQHF
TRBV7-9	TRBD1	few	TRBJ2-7	TGTGCCAGCAGCTGGGGACAGGCTGAGGAGCAGTACTTC	CASSWGQAEEQYF
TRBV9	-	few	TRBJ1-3	TGTGCCAGCAGCGTTGGGACAACTGGAAACACCATATATTTT	CASSVGTTGNTIYF
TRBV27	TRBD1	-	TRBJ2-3	TGTGCCAGCAGTAGGGACAGCCGCCTCTTGGGCACAGATACGCAGTATTTT	CASSRDSRLLGTDTQYF
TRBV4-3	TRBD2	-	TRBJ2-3	TGCGCCAGCAGCCAAGAGGGACTAGCGGGCACAGATACGCAGTATTTT	CASSQEGLAGTDTQYF
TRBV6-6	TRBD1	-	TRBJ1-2	TGTGCCAGCAGCCTAGGACAGGACAGCTATGGCTACACCTTC	CASSLGQDSYGYTF
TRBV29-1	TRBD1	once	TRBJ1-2	TGCAGCGTTGCCGGGACAGGGGGCGCTTCCTCTGGCTACACCTTC	CSVAGTGGASSGYTF
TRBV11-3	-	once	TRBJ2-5	TGTGCCAGCAGCTTAGGTGCAGGATTGCAAGAGACCCAGTACTTC	CASSLGAGLQETQYF
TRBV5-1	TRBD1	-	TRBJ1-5	TGCGCCAGCGCCCCGACAGGGGTGGATCAGCCCCAGCATTTT	CASAPTGVDQPQHF
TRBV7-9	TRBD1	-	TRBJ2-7	TGTGCCAGCAGCATAAGGGACAGGGAAGTCGGGGCCTACGAGCAGTACTTC	CASSIRDREVGAYEQYF
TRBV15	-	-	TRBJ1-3	TGTGCCACCAGCAGAGATCAGGGGATCGGAAGCTCTGGAAACACCATATATTTT	CATSRDQGIGSSGNTIYF
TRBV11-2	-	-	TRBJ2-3	TGTGCCAGCAGCCTCCGGGACGCTAGCACAGATACGCAGTATTTT	CASSLRDASTDTQYF
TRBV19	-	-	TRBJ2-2	TGTGCCAGTAGTATCCCCGGAGGTTCTAGCACCGGGGAGCTGTTTTTT	CASSIPGGSSTGELFF